This T cell receptor (beta chain) originates from a study of T cell responses to AZD1222 COVID-19 vaccine. Background on the study: Second-dose intervals of approximately 4 or approximately 12 weeks were pooled.

The CDR3 runs to 15 residues. Germline V gene lookup returns CDR1 MNHEY and CDR2 SVGAGI. Trimming cost V 3 bases and J 0 bases, with 10 bases left between them. Study-level points and caveats: Dominant at 160-218 and 743-854, vaccine-associated CD4 TCRs also spanned spike.

TCRdb's table, derived via immunoSEQ multiplex PCR, lists solely in-frame clones and lacks some. The sample gives some 110,000 clones, around nine tenths of which show up once; over 8% is in the top ten. As concerns this clone: The antigen is unknown.

The rearrangement joins TRBV6-5 to TRBJ2-3; D ambiguous. Material: peripheral blood, obtained on day 0 of AZD1222 vaccination. This clonotype was obtained from an adult in good health. The CDR3 loop reads CASSYSLTSTDTQYF. The CDR3, as DNA: TGTGCCAGCAGTTATAGCTTAACTAGCACAGATACGCAGTATTTT.